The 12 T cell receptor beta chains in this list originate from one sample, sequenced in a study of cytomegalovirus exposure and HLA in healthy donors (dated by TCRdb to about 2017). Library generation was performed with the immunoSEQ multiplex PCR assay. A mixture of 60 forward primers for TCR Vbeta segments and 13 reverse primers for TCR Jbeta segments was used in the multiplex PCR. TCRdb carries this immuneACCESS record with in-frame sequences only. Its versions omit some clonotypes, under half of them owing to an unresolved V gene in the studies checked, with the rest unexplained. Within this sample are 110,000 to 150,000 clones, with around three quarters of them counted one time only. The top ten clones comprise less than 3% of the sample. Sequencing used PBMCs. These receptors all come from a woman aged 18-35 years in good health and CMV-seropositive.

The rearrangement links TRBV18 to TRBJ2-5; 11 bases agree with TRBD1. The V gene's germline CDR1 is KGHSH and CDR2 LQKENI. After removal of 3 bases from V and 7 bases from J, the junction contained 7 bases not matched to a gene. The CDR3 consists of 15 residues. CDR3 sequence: CASSPRTGGAGTQYF. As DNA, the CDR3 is TGTGCCAGCTCACCGCGGACAGGGGGCGCGGGGACCCAGTACTTC.

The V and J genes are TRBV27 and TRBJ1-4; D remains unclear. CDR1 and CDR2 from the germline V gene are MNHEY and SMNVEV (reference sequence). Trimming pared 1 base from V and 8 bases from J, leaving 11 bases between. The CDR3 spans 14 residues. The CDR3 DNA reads TGTGCCAGCAGTTTATACCCGGAGGGAGAAAAACTGTTTTTT. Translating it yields CASSLYPEGEKLFF.

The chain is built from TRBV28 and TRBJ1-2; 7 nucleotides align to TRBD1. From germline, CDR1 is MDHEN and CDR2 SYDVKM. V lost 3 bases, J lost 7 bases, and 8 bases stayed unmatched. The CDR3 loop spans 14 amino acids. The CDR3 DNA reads TGTGCCAGCAGTTTTACAGGGGCTTTTGGTGGCTACACCTTC. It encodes CASSFTGAFGGYTF.

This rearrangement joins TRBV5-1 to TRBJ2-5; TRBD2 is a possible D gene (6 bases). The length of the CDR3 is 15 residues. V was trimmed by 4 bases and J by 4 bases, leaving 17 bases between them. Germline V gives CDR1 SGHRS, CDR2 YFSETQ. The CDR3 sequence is CASSPGERGGETQYF. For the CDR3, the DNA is TGCGCCAGCAGCCCGGGGGAGAGGGGTGGAGAGACCCAGTACTTC. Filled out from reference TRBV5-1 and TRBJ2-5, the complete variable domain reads KAGVTQTPRYLIKTRGQQVTLSCSPISGHRSVSWYQQTPGQGLQFLFEYFSETQRNKGNFPGRFSGRQFSNSRSEMNVSTLELGDSALYLCASSPGERGGETQYFGPGTRLLVL.

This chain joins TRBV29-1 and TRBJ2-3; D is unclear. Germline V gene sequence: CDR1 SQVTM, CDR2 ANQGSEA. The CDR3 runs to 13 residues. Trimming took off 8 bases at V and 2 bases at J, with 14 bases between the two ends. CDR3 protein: CSPLFPFTDTQYF. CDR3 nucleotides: TGCAGCCCTCTGTTCCCTTTCACAGATACGCAGTATTTT.

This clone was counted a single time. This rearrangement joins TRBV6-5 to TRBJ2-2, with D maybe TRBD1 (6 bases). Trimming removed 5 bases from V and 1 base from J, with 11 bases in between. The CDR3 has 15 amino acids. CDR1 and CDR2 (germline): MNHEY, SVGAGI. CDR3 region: CASSVGQLNTGELFF. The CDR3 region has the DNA TGTGCCAGCAGTGTGGGACAACTGAACACCGGGGAGCTGTTTTTT.

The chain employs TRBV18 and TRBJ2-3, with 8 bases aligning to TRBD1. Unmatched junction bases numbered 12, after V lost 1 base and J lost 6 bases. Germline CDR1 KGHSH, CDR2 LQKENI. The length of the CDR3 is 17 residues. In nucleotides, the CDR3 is TGTGCCAGCTCACCACGAGTAGTGGCAGGGGGCGACGATACGCAGTATTTT. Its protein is CASSPRVVAGGDDTQYF.

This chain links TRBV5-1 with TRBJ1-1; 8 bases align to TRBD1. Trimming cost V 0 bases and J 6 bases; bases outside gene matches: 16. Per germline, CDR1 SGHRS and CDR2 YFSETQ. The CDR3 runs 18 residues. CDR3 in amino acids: CASSLGLPGGSSGAEAFF. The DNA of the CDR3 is TGCGCCAGCAGCTTGGGCCTGCCAGGGGGCAGCTCGGGCGCTGAAGCTTTCTTT.

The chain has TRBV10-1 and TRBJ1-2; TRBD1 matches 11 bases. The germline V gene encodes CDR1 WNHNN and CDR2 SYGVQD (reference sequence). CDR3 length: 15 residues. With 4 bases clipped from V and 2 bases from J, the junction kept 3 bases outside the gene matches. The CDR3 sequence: CASSAGTGGNYGYTF. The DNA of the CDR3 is TGCGCCAGCAGTGCCGGGACAGGGGGAAACTATGGCTACACCTTC.

CDR3 loop: CASSDPQAGVSTDTQYF. The CDR3 DNA sequence: TGTGCCAGCAGTGACCCCCAGGCGGGAGTTAGCACAGATACGCAGTATTTT. The V gene is TRBV2, the J gene TRBJ2-3, with 7 bases fitting TRBD2. The trim removed 3 bases at V and 0 bases at J, leaving 9 bases unmatched. Germline V gene lookup returns CDR1 SNHLY and CDR2 FYNNEI. There are 17 residues in the CDR3.

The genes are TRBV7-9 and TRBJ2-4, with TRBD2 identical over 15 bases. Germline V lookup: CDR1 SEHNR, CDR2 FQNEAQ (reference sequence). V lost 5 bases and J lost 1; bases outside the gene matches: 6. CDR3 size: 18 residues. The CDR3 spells CASSGGLAGGPAKNIQYF. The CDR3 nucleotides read TGTGCCAGCAGCGGCGGACTAGCGGGGGGGCCGGCCAAAAACATTCAGTACTTC.

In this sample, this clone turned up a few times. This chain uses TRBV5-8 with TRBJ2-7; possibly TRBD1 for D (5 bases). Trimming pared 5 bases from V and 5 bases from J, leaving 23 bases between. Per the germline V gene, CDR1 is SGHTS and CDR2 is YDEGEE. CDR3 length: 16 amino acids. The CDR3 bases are TGTGCCAGCAGATTGCCGCGTGGGGCCCCACTGGACGAGCAGTACTTC. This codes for CASRLPRGAPLDEQYF.